The clone carrying this T cell receptor beta chain was seen only a few times. Its matching antigen is unknown. Per sample, roughly 0.45 micrograms of biopsy DNA were TCRB immunosequenced. Some clones are missing from TCRdb's copy, which holds only in-frame ones; the method was immunoSEQ multiplex PCR. The table shows 15,000 to 20,000 clones, with over 60% occurring only once. Germline V gene sequence: CDR1 SGHDT, CDR2 YYEEEE. This CDR3 is built from 16 residues. Trimming took off 4 bases at V and 2 bases at J, with 19 bases between the two ends. Time point meaning: neoterminal ileum biopsy at postoperative endoscopy, about 6 months after surgery. These data belong to a study of T cell repertoires in ileal Crohn's disease. Study-wide context: Median disease duration was approximately 8 years; 35% smoked at surgery. General study points: Sorted CD8 T cells held more high-frequency clones than CD4. Endoscopic recurrence occurred in every patient whose clonality exceeded 26.8%.

This clonotype originated in an adult with Crohn's disease. What was sequenced was ileal tissue. The J gene is TRBJ2-7, the V gene TRBV5-6; D is ambiguous. CDR3 coding DNA: TGTGCCAGCAGCAGAGACGAGGCTGATCAAACCTACGAGCAGTACTTC. Translated: CASSRDEADQTYEQYF.